Listed here are 9 T cell receptor beta chains from one sample, sequenced in a study of beta chain features in type 1 diabetes. Their cognate antigens are unknown. Study-level points and caveats: People with Type 1 diabetes carried modestly yet significantly shorter TCRB CDR3s in all four CD4+ subsets.

The isolated RNA, all of it, was reverse transcribed, so expressed TCRB transcripts were what got sequenced. Only in-frame clones appear in the TCRdb table, and some are missing; sequencing was by immunoSEQ multiplex PCR. Of approximately 170,000 clones listed, around 8% are singletons. Sequenced input: central memory CD4+ T cells from blood. Receptors originate from a woman between 35 and 50 years old with type 1 diabetes.

V and J are TRBV5-1 and TRBJ2-5, with 11 bases aligning to TRBD1. The CDR3 is 14 residues long. The ends lost 4 bases at V and 2 bases at J; junction bases unmatched: 1. Germline V gene lookup returns CDR1 SGHRS and CDR2 YFSETQ. As DNA, the CDR3 is TGCGCCAGCAGCCGGGACAGGGGGCAAGAGACCCAGTACTTC. Translation: CASSRDRGQETQYF.

The chain links TRBV7-8 to TRBJ2-2; 9 positions match TRBD2. This CDR3 spans 14 amino acids. The ends lost 3 bases at V and 6 bases at J; junction bases unmatched: 2. Germline CDR1 SGHVS, CDR2 FQNEAQ. CDR3 DNA sequence: TGTGCCAGCAGCTTTAGCGGGAGACCCGGGGAGCTGTTTTTT. This gives the protein CASSFSGRPGELFF. The full variable domain, rest sourced from reference TRBV7-8 and TRBJ2-2, is GAGVSQSPRYKVAKRGQDVALRCDPISGHVSLFWYQQALGQGPEFLTYFQNEAQLDKSGLPSDRFFAERPEGSVSTLKIQRTQQEDSAVYLCASSFSGRPGELFFGEGSRLTVL.

The chain recombines TRBV20-1 with TRBJ2-1, with D possibly matching TRBD2 (6 bases). In germline, CDR1 is DFQATT, CDR2 SNEGSKA (reference sequence). With 3 bases removed from V and 6 bases from J, the gap between germline ends came to 6 bases. CDR3 length: 11 residues. CDR3 protein: CSASGSNEQFF. CDR3 coding DNA: TGCAGTGCTAGCGGGAGCAATGAGCAGTTCTTC.

The CDR3 sequence is CASSLFRGADGYTF. The CDR3 nucleotides read TGTGCCAGCAGTTTATTTCGGGGGGCCGATGGCTACACCTTC. The chain combines TRBV28 with TRBJ1-2; a weak D match, TRBD1 (6 bases). V gave up 1 base and J gave up 6 bases, with 12 bases separating them. CDR1 is MDHEN, CDR2 SYDVKM, per germline. The CDR3 loop spans 14 amino acids.

The chain has TRBV28 and TRBJ1-1; 8 nucleotides align to TRBD1. Trimming cost V 6 bases and J 1 base; bases outside gene matches: 7. From germline, CDR1 is MDHEN and CDR2 SYDVKM. The CDR3 contains 15 residues. Here the CDR3 DNA reads TGTGCCAGCAGCCCTTCAGGGGGCACGAACACTGAAGCTTTCTTT. This gives the protein CASSPSGGTNTEAFF.

Points on this clone: This same CDR3 is encoded by further DNA sequences in the sample. The genes are TRBV18 and TRBJ1-5; 11 bases are shared with TRBD1. The length of the CDR3 is 16 residues. Trimming took 0 bases from V and 7 from J; bases not matched to a gene: 5. CDR1 is KGHSH, CDR2 LQKENI, per germline. The CDR3 bases are TGTGCCAGCTCACCACCCCTGGGACAGGGGGACCAGCCCCAGCATTTT. Translating gives CASSPPLGQGDQPQHF.

This clone was seen only a few times. The chain uses TRBV6-6 and TRBJ2-5; the match to TRBD1 covers 7 bases. V was pared by 1 base and J by 2 bases, with 1 base of the junction left unmatched. Germline V gives CDR1 MNHNY, CDR2 SVGAGI (reference sequence). The CDR3 length is 14 residues. The CDR3 bases are TGTGCCAGCAGTTACTTGGGACAGCAAGAGACCCAGTACTTC. It specifies CASSYLGQQETQYF.

The rearrangement uses TRBV5-1 and TRBJ2-7, with 10 positions matching TRBD1. V gave up 3 bases and J gave up 3 bases; unmatched junction bases: 3. CDR1 is SGHRS and CDR2 is YFSETQ in the germline V gene. The CDR3 runs 14 residues. The CDR3 spells CASSSGTGDYEQYF. Written as DNA, the CDR3 is TGCGCCAGCAGCTCAGGGACAGGGGACTACGAGCAGTACTTC.

The rearrangement links TRBV28 to TRBJ2-7; D is ambiguous. V gave up 5 bases and J gave up 0 bases, with 8 bases separating them. Germline values: CDR1 MDHEN, CDR2 SYDVKM. The CDR3 has 13 amino acids. The CDR3 DNA follows: TGTGCCAGCAGTGCGACACCCTCCTACGAGCAGTACTTC. Translating it yields CASSATPSYEQYF.